The rows below give T cell receptor beta chains drawn from one sample of a study of blood T cells in healthy people across ages. MiXCR, applied by TCRdb to the 5' RACE reads, yields one record per CDR3 protein. The sample contains hundreds of thousands of distinct CDR3 sequences, 20% to 30% of which appear only once. These data were also reused for a study on T cells of mothers and their children.

The specimen was blood. Receptor source: a boy aged 5-17 years in good health. The CDR3 runs from the conserved cysteine through the conserved F or W. D genes are given only for firm matches. Some rows mark clone size as missing; the rest say once, few, many or name a class of expanded clone.

D gene	CDR3 length	J gene	V gene	clone size	CDR3 DNA	CDR3 protein
TRBD1	13	TRBJ2-1	TRBV20-1	few	TGCAGTGTGCGAGACAGGGGCTACAATGAGCAGTTCTTC	CSVRDRGYNEQFF
TRBD2	16	TRBJ2-3	TRBV7-8	once	TGTGCCAGCAGCCTAACCTTTAGCGGGAGTGCGGATACGCAGTATTTT	CASSLTFSGSADTQYF
-	11	TRBJ2-1	TRBV12-3/TRBV12-4	-	TGTGCCACAGGGGGAGGACATGAGCAGTTCTTC	CATGGGHEQFF
TRBD2	15	TRBJ2-3	TRBV5-1	-	TGCGCCAGCAGCTTTGGTAGCGGGGCTAAAGATACGCAGTATTTT	CASSFGSGAKDTQYF
-	16	TRBJ2-2	TRBV2	-	TGTGCCAGCAGTTCATCCGGGATAGAGAACACCGGGGAGCTGTTTTTT	CASSSSGIENTGELFF
-	13	TRBJ2-2	TRBV7-9	-	TGTGCCAGCACCTCCGGGTTCACCGGGGAGCTGTTTTTT	CASTSGFTGELFF
TRBD2	15	TRBJ2-1	TRBV7-9	-	TGTGCCAGCAGCTTATGGTCTAGCGGGGTTAATGAGCAGTTCTTC	CASSLWSSGVNEQFF
TRBD2	15	TRBJ2-1	TRBV18	few	TGTGCCAGCTCACCACGGAGCGGGGATCACAATGAGCAGTTCTTC	CASSPRSGDHNEQFF
TRBD2	17	TRBJ2-3	TRBV11-3	-	TGTGCCAGCAGCCTCCGGCCCCCGGGGGGAGGCACAGATACGCAGTATTTT	CASSLRPPGGGTDTQYF
-	16	TRBJ2-2	TRBV6-1	few	TGTGCCAGCAGTGGTACAGGGCATAGGGGCACCGGGGAGCTGTTTTTT	CASSGTGHRGTGELFF
TRBD1	14	TRBJ2-7	TRBV6-1	-	TGTGCCAGCGGGGCCGGGACAGGGGGCTACGAGCAGTACTTC	CASGAGTGGYEQYF
TRBD2	15	TRBJ2-7	TRBV3-1	-	TGTGCCAGCAGCCCCCCTAGCGGGGGCGCCTACGAGCAGTACTTC	CASSPPSGGAYEQYF
-	12	TRBJ2-7	TRBV12-3/TRBV12-4	few	TGTGCCAGCAGCCTAAGTACCCACGAGCAGTACTTC	CASSLSTHEQYF
TRBD2	15	TRBJ2-7	TRBV29-1	few	TGCAGCGTTGTCTCCATGGGGCTAGCGGGCTACGAGCAGTACTTC	CSVVSMGLAGYEQYF
-	14	TRBJ1-2	TRBV6-1	-	TGTGCCAGCAGTTCGGACCCTATCATGGGTGGCTACACCTTC	CASSSDPIMGGYTF
TRBD2	14	TRBJ2-1	TRBV20-1	-	TGCAGTGCTTTCCCCAGCGGGATTGAAAATGAGCAGTTCTTC	CSAFPSGIENEQFF
TRBD1	16	TRBJ1-6	TRBV3-1	-	TGTGCCAGCAGCCCCAGATCTGGGACAGGCTACCCACCCCTCCACTTT	CASSPRSGTGYPPLHF
-	14	TRBJ2-7	TRBV12-3/TRBV12-4	-	TGTGCCAGCAGTTTTACCGACGGCCGGTACGAGCAGTACTTC	CASSFTDGRYEQYF
TRBD1	15	TRBJ1-2	TRBV4-1	few	TGCGCCAGCAGCCTCCCAGGGGGTACTAACTATGGCTACACCTTC	CASSLPGGTNYGYTF
-	12	TRBJ2-5	TRBV12-3/TRBV12-4	many	TGTGCCAGCAGCCCCCGAGGAGAGACCCAGTACTTC	CASSPRGETQYF
TRBD1	15	TRBJ2-1	TRBV7-2	few	TGTGCCAGCAGGCCCGGGGACAGCCCCTACAATGAGCAGTTCTTC	CASRPGDSPYNEQFF
-	15	TRBJ2-7	TRBV12-5	-	TGTGCTAGTGGGCCGAGAGGTCAGGAGAGGTACGAGCAGTACTTC	CASGPRGQERYEQYF
-	14	TRBJ1-6	TRBV12-3/TRBV12-4	-	TGTGCCAGCAGCGTCCGGGACGGTAATTCACCCCTCCACTTT	CASSVRDGNSPLHF
-	16	TRBJ2-2	TRBV11-2	-	TGTGCCAGCAGTCCCCCGGGTTCCAGGCCGAACGGGGAGCTGTTTTTT	CASSPPGSRPNGELFF
-	16	TRBJ2-7	TRBV5-1	-	TGCGCCAGCAGCTCTAACCCCAGCGGAATCTCCTACGAGCAGTACTTC	CASSSNPSGISYEQYF
-	13	TRBJ1-4	TRBV20-1	few	TGCAGTGCTAGCGAGGGGGGCGTAGAAAAACTGTTTTTT	CSASEGGVEKLFF
TRBD1	15	TRBJ2-1	TRBV12-3/TRBV12-4	-	TGTGCCAGCAGTTTGGACAGGACCCCCTCTAATGAGCAGTTCTTC	CASSLDRTPSNEQFF
-	14	TRBJ2-4	TRBV20-1	-	TGCAGTGCTAGACCGGGGGCGGGCAAAAACATTCAGTACTTC	CSARPGAGKNIQYF
-	15	TRBJ2-3	TRBV12-3/TRBV12-4	-	TGTGCCAGCAGTTTTCTCGCGGGGCCGGGGGATACGCAGTATTTT	CASSFLAGPGDTQYF
-	14	TRBJ2-1	TRBV12-3/TRBV12-4	-	TGTGCCAGCAGTCTCACGGGGCTTTACAATGAGCAGTTCTTC	CASSLTGLYNEQFF
TRBD2	18	TRBJ2-2	TRBV6-1	-	TGTGCCAGCAGTAAGACTAGCGGAATAATCGGAGGCACCGGGGAGCTGTTTTTT	CASSKTSGIIGGTGELFF
TRBD2	16	TRBJ2-1	TRBV18	-	TGTGCCAGCTCACCACCGGGGCGGGGGAGCTACAATGAGCAGTTCTTC	CASSPPGRGSYNEQFF
-	14	TRBJ1-4	TRBV6-6	-	TGTGCTGCAGGACCGGGGACGCCGAATGAAAAACTGTTTTTT	CAAGPGTPNEKLFF
-	13	TRBJ2-1	TRBV5-1	-	TGCGCCAGCAGCTTTAGCAGAAACAATGAGCAGCTCTTC	CASSFSRNNEQLF
-	16	TRBJ2-5	TRBV18	few	TGTGCCAGCCCACCTCCGGGGGCCCGCCGCCAAGAGACCCAGTACTTC	CASPPPGARRQETQYF
TRBD2	15	TRBJ2-1	TRBV20-1	once	TGCAGTGCTAGTCACAGCGGGGGTTTTAGCAATGAGCAGTTCTTC	CSASHSGGFSNEQFF
-	14	TRBJ2-5	TRBV24-1	-	TGTGCCACCAGTCAGGGGGGAGGACAAGAGACCCAGTACTTC	CATSQGGGQETQYF
-	14	TRBJ2-7	TRBV27	-	TGTGCCAGCAGGAAGATAGCCGGCGCCTACGAGCAGTACTTC	CASRKIAGAYEQYF
-	13	TRBJ2-7	TRBV11-2	-	TGTGCCAGCAGCTTGCAGGACTCCTACGAGCAGTACTTC	CASSLQDSYEQYF
TRBD1	14	TRBJ2-7	TRBV20-1	-	TGCAGTGCTAGAAAGGGGACAGGAGGCTACGAGCAGTACTTC	CSARKGTGGYEQYF
-	16	TRBJ1-4	TRBV9	few	TGTGCCAGCAGCGCAGGGAGGACTGCCCCTAATGAAAAACTGTTTTTT	CASSAGRTAPNEKLFF
TRBD2	15	TRBJ2-3	TRBV6-5	-	TGTGCCAGCAGCCCCCTAGCGGGGGGGCGGAATACGCAGTATTTT	CASSPLAGGRNTQYF
-	15	TRBJ2-7	TRBV27	few	TGTGCCAGCAGTTTATCTTTCCCGGGGATGGTGGAGCAGTACTTC	CASSLSFPGMVEQYF
TRBD2	15	TRBJ2-7	TRBV20-1	few	TGCAGTGCTCCGGTGGGGAGTAGCGGGGGGTACGAGCAGTACTTC	CSAPVGSSGGYEQYF
-	13	TRBJ2-7	TRBV12-5	-	TGTGCTAGTGCCCCCGGGTTCTCCTACGAGCAGTACTTC	CASAPGFSYEQYF
-	11	TRBJ2-5	TRBV15	few	TGTGCCACCAGCAACAAAGAGACCCAGTACTTC	CATSNKETQYF
-	15	TRBJ2-7	TRBV6-1	-	TGTGCCAGCAGTGAAGCCGGCGGACCTACCTACGAGCAGTACTTC	CASSEAGGPTYEQYF
-	16	TRBJ1-6	TRBV4-1	-	TGCGCCAGCAGCCAACTAGGGGGGATTATAATTTCACCCCTCCACTTT	CASSQLGGIIISPLHF
-	13	TRBJ2-7	TRBV24-1	-	TGTGCCACCAGTGACCGTACACACGGCGAGCAGTACTTC	CATSDRTHGEQYF
-	16	TRBJ2-5	TRBV3-1	-	TGTGCCAGCAGCCAAGACCGGTCCAGGGGGGGAAAGACCCAGTACTTC	CASSQDRSRGGKTQYF
-	12	TRBJ2-4	TRBV12-3/TRBV12-4	many	TGTGCCAGCAGTTTCCAGGGAGACATTCAGTACTTC	CASSFQGDIQYF
TRBD2	14	TRBJ2-1	TRBV7-2	-	TGTGCCAGCAGCTTTACTAGCGGGGGTGGTGAGCAGTTCTTC	CASSFTSGGGEQFF
TRBD2	17	TRBJ2-7	TRBV5-1	-	TGCGCCAGCAGCTTGGGCGGGGGGGACCGTGGGTTTCGCGAGCAGTACTTC	CASSLGGGDRGFREQYF